This TCR beta chain emerged from a study of T cell responses to AZD1222 COVID-19 vaccine. Sequencing was performed with immunoSEQ multiplex PCR; in TCRdb, only in-frame clones are kept and a portion is missing. The repertoire has roughly 180,000 clones, approximately 90% of them found once; the top ten carry more than 1.5%. Doses given second, at about 4 or about 12 weeks, were pooled. On this clone itself: The antigen remains undetermined.

Study outcomes and limitations: Mostly white British, mostly female donors; authors suggested clonal diversity may be underestimated. Two AZD1222 administrations were followed by greater Spike-specific TCR breadth and depth. It was only a handful of AZD1222 recipients who were seropositive at baseline.

In germline, CDR1 is KGHSH, CDR2 LQKENI. CDR3 length: 16 amino acids. Trimming took 3 bases from V and 0 from J, leaving 14 bases between them. Here the sequenced sample was peripheral blood, taken 28 days after the second AZD1222 dose. The receptor was isolated from an adult who received the AZD1222 COVID-19 vaccine. The chain carries TRBV18 and TRBJ1-2; unclear D gene. CDR3 coding DNA: TGTGCCAGCTCACCCTCAACAGCAGCCTCTAACTATGGCTACACCTTC. This codes for CASSPSTAASNYGYTF. The variable domain in full, with the rest retrieved from reference TRBV18 and TRBJ1-2, is NAGVMQNPRHLVRRRGQEARLRCSPMKGHSHVYWYRQLPEEGLKFMVYLQKENIIDESGMPKERFSAEFPKEGPSILRIQQVVRGDSAAYFCASSPSTAASNYGYTFGSGTRLTVV.